Following are 9 T cell receptor beta chains from one sample sequenced in a study of blood T cell repertoires in COVID-19. Here immunoSEQ multiplex PCR was the method, and the copy in TCRdb shows in-frame clones only, minus some. This table holds about 39,000 clones, 65% to 85% found once. The sequencing input was peripheral blood. Receptors were obtained from a man aged 60-69 years in a cohort sampled during active COVID-19.

This chain uses TRBV3-1 (or the pseudogene TRBV3-2) with TRBJ1-2; D possibly corresponds to TRBD1 (5 bases). V was pared by 2 bases and J by 8 bases, with 9 bases between. The CDR3 loop spans 12 amino acids. Per germline, CDR1 LGHDT and CDR2 YNNKEL (reference sequence). CDR3 DNA sequence: TGTGCCAGCAGCCAACTGGCAGGGGGCTACACCTTC. As protein: CASSQLAGGYTF.

The genes are TRBV6-6 and TRBJ1-1; TRBD1 aligns across 9 bases. Germline CDR1 and CDR2: MNHNY and SVGAGI (reference sequence). Germline trimming cut 5 bases from V and 3 bases from J; bases unmatched to any gene: 7. The CDR3 spans 15 residues. As DNA, the CDR3 is TGTGCCAGCAGTAGACCGGGACAGGGAGACACTGAAGCTTTCTTT. Its protein is CASSRPGQGDTEAFF.

The gene calls are TRBV10-1 and TRBJ1-1; a possible D gene is TRBD1 (6 bases). CDR1 and CDR2 (germline): WNHNN, SYGVQD (reference sequence). The CDR3 runs 16 residues. Trimming stripped 3 bases from V and 9 bases from J, with 23 bases between. Written as DNA, the CDR3 is TGCGCCAGCAGTGATGAGACTTTAGGGGGAAGGGGTAAAGCTTTCTTT. Encoded protein: CASSDETLGGRGKAFF.

This chain joins TRBV10-2 and TRBJ2-1; a weak D match, TRBD1 (5 bases). Germline CDR1 is WSHSY and CDR2 is SAAADI. Trimming removed 0 bases at V and 15 bases at J, with 15 bases between. The CDR3 covers 13 residues. The CDR3 nucleotides read TGCGCCAGCAGTGAGTCGGGGCAGGGTGGGCTGTTCTTC. Residues: CASSESGQGGLFF.

This clone showed up just once. The V and J genes are TRBV6-5 and TRBJ2-4; 9 positions match TRBD2. J was trimmed by 6 bases and V by 7 bases; bases with no gene match: 7. CDR1 and CDR2 from the germline V gene are MNHEY and SVGAGI. There are 14 residues in the CDR3. CDR3 coding DNA: TGTGCCAGCACTTCCGGACTAGCGCCAAACATTCAGTACTTC. It is translated as CASTSGLAPNIQYF.

V is TRBV3-1 (or the pseudogene TRBV3-2) and J is TRBJ2-2, with D perhaps matching TRBD2 (5 bases). This CDR3 contains 12 residues. V was cut by 5 bases and J by 8 bases, with 9 bases left in between. CDR1 and CDR2 from the germline V gene are LGHDT and YNNKEL (reference sequence). The DNA for the CDR3 is TGTGCCAGCAGCTGGACGGGGGGGGAGCTGTTTTTT. Protein product: CASSWTGGELFF.

This chain links TRBV27 with TRBJ2-7, with unresolved D. The CDR3 extends over 14 amino acids. V was shortened by 3 bases and J by 0 bases, with 9 bases between the two germline ends. The germline V gene has CDR1 MNHEY and CDR2 SMNVEV (reference sequence). The CDR3 loop reads CASSLVGFSYEQYF. CDR3 bases: TGTGCCAGCAGTTTGGTCGGGTTCTCCTACGAGCAGTACTTC.

The genes are TRBV7-9 and TRBJ2-3; 9 bases match TRBD2. CDR1 SEHNR and CDR2 FQNEAQ come from the germline V gene (reference sequence). The CDR3 has 17 residues. V shed 4 bases, J shed 6 bases, and the junction held 14 bases outside the gene matches. The CDR3 sequence is CASSSRGGGGVRDTQYF. In DNA form, the CDR3 reads TGTGCCAGCAGCTCCCGGGGCGGCGGGGGGGTCCGGGATACGCAGTATTTT. Complete variable domain (other parts from reference TRBV7-9 and TRBJ2-3): DTGVSQNPRHKITKRGQNVTFRCDPISEHNRLYWYRQTLGQGPEFLTYFQNEAQLEKSRLLSDRFSAERPKGSFSTLEIQRTEQGDSAMYLCASSSRGGGGVRDTQYFGPGTRLTVL.

The chain recombines TRBV28 with TRBJ2-2; 9 bases match TRBD2. J gave up 1 base and V 11 bases, and 5 bases lay outside the gene matches. This CDR3 contains 14 residues. CDR1 is MDHEN and CDR2 is SYDVKM in the germline V gene. CDR3 amino acids: CAGSSGKNTGELFF. For the CDR3, the DNA is TGTGCCGGCTCTAGCGGGAAGAACACCGGGGAGCTGTTTTTT.